This is a list of T cell receptor beta chains from one sample in a study of blood T cell repertoires in COVID-19. Here immunoSEQ multiplex PCR was the method, and the copy in TCRdb shows in-frame clones only, minus some. The data contain some 320,000 clones, more than 75% of them singletons. The sequenced material came from PBMCs or T cells enriched from blood (not recorded which). Receptors originate from a man between 60 and 75 years old who had recovered from COVID-19. The CDR3 runs from the conserved cysteine through the conserved F or W. Each record gives: V gene, CDR3 protein.

TRBV29-1 | CSVVEDGYTF
TRBV11-1 | CASSLEQGLYYEQYF
TRBV10-3 | CAINAGGMNTEAFF
TRBV27 | CASRGAATSYEQYF
TRBV5-1 | CASSLGQGQDTIYF
TRBV19 | CASSIRQGKRLGAFF
TRBV5-1 | CASSLEIGTGILPLHF
TRBV5-4 | CATARGERGAYNEQFF
TRBV5-1 | CASSLLGQGGNTIYF
TRBV11-3 | CASSLRGQGAARYTQYF
TRBV27 | CASSSRSGTAGNTIYF